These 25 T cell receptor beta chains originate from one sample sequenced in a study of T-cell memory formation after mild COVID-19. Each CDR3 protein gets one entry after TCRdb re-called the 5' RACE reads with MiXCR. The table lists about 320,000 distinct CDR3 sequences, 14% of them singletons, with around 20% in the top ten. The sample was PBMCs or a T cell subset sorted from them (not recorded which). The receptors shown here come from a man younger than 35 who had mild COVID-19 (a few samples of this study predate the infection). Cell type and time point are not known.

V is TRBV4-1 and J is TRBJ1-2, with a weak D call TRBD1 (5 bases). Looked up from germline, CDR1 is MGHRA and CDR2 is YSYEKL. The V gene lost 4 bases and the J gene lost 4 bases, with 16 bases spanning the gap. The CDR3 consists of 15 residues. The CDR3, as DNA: TGCGCCAGCAGCCCGACACCTGAAGGGGTCTATGGCTACACCTTC. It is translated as CASSPTPEGVYGYTF.

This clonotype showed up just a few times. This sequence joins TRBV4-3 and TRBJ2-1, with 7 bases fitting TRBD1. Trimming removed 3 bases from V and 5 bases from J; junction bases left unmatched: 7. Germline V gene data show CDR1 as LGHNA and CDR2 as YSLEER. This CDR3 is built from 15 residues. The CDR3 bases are TGCGCCAGCAGCCAGACAGGGTTAAGGAACAATGAGCAGTTCTTC. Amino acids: CASSQTGLRNNEQFF.

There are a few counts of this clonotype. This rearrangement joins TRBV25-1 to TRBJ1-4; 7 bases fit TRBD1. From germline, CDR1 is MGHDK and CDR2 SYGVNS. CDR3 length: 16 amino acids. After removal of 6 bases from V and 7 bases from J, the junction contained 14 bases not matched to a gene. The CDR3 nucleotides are TGTGCCAGCAGCGCAGGACAGGTGGGCGGAGGTGAAAAACTGTTTTTT. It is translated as CASSAGQVGGGEKLFF. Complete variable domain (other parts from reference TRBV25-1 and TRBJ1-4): EADIYQTPRYLVIGTGKKITLECSQTMGHDKMYWYQQDPGMELHLIHYSYGVNSTEKGDLSSESTVSRIRTEHFPLTLESARPSHTSQYLCASSAGQVGGGEKLFFGSGTQLSVL.

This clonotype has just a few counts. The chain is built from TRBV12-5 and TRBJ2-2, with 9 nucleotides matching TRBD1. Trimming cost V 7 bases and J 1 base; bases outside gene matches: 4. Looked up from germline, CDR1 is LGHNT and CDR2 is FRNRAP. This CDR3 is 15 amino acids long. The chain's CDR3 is CASAGQGLNTGELFF. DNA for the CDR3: TGTGCTAGTGCTGGACAGGGGTTGAACACCGGGGAGCTGTTTTTT.

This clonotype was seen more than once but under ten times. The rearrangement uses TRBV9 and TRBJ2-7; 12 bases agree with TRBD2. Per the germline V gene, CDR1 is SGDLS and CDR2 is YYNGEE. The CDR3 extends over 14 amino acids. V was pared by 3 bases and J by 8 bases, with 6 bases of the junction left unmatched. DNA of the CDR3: TGTGCCAGCAGCGGGGGACTAGCGGGTACGCAGCAGTACTTC. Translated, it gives CASSGGLAGTQQYF. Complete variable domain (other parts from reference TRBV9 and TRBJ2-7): DSGVTQTPKHLITATGQRVTLRCSPRSGDLSVYWYQQSLDQGLQFLIQYYNGEERAKGNILERFSAQQFPDLHSELNLSSLELGDSALYFCASSGGLAGTQQYFGPGTRLTVT.

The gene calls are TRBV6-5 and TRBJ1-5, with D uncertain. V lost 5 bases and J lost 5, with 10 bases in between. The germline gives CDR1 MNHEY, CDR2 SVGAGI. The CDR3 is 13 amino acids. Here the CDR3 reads CASSVRVDQPQHF. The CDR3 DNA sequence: TGTGCCAGCAGTGTGCGGGTCGATCAGCCCCAGCATTTT.

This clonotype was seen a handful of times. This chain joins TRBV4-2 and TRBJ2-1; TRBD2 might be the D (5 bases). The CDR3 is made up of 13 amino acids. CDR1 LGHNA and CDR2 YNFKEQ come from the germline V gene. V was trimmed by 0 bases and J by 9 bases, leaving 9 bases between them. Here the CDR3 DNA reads TGTGCCAGCAGCCAAGATCGGGGTGGTGAGCAGTTCTTC. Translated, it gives CASSQDRGGEQFF.

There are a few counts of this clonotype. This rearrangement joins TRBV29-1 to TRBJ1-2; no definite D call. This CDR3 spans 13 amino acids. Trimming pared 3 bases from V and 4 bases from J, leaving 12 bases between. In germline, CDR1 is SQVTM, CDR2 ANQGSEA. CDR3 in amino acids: CSVDGFLSYGYTF. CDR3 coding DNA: TGCAGCGTTGATGGGTTTTTAAGCTATGGCTACACCTTC.

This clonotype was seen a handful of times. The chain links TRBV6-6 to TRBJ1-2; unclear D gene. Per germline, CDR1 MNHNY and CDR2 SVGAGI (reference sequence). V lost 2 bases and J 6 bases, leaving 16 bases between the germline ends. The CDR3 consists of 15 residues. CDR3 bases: TGTGCCAGCAGTTACGTCCAGTCGCGAAAACATGGCTACACCTTC. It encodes CASSYVQSRKHGYTF.

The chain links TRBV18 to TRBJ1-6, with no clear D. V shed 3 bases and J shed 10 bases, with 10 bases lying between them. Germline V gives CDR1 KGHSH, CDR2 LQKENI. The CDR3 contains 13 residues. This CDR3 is CASSPTTESPLHF. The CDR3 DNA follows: TGTGCCAGCTCACCCACCACGGAATCACCCCTCCACTTT.

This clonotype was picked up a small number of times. For the CDR3, the DNA is TGTGCCAGCAGGCGGACAGGGGGAGATGAGCAGTTCTTC. It encodes CASRRTGGDEQFF. The genes are TRBV7-9 and TRBJ2-1, with 10 bases that match TRBD1. This CDR3 contains 13 residues. CDR1 is SEHNR and CDR2 is FQNEAQ in the germline V gene (reference sequence). V lost 6 bases, J lost 8 bases, and 4 bases stayed unmatched.

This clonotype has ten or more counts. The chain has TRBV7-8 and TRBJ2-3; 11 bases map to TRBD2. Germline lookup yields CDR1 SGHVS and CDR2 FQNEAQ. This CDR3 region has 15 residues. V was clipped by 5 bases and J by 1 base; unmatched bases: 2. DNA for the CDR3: TGTGCCAGCAGCATGACTAGCGGGGGCACAGATACGCAGTATTTT. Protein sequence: CASSMTSGGTDTQYF.

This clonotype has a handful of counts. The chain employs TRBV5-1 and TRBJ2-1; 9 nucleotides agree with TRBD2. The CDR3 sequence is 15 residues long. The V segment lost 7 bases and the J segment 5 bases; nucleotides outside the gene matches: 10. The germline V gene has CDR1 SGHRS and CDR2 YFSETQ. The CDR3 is CASERVRGGNNEQFF. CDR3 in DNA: TGCGCCAGCGAAAGGGTGCGGGGGGGGAACAATGAGCAGTTCTTC.

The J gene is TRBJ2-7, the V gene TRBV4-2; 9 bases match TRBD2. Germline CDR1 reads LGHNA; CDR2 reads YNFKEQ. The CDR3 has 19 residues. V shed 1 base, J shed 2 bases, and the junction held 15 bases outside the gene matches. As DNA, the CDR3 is TGTGCCAGCAGCCAAGGTACAGCCGGAGGTAGCGGGGGAACCTACGAGCAGTACTTC. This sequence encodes CASSQGTAGGSGGTYEQYF.

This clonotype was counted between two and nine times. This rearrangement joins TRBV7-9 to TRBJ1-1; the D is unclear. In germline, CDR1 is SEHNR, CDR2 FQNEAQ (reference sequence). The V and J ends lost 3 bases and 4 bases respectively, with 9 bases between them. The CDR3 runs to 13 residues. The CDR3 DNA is TGTGCCAGCAGCTTCGTGTTAGGCACTGAAGCTTTCTTT. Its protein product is CASSFVLGTEAFF.

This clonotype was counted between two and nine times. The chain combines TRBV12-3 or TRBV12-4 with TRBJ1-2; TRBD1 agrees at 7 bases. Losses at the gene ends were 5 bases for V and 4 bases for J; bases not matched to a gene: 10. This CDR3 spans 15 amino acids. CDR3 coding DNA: TGTGCCAGCAGTCCCCTGACAGGGTCGGGCTATGGCTACACCTTC. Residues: CASSPLTGSGYGYTF.

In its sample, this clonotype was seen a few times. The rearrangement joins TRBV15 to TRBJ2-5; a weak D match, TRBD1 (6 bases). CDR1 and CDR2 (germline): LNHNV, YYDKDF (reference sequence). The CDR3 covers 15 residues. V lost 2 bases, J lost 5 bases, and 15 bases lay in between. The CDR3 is CATSRTSGAAETQYF. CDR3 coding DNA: TGTGCCACCAGCAGAACTTCAGGGGCGGCGGAGACCCAGTACTTC.

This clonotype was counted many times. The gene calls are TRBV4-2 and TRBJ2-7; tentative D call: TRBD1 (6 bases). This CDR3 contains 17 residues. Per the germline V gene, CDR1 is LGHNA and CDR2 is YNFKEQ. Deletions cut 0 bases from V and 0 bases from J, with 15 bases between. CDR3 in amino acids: CASSQEGWGQSSYEQYF. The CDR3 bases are TGTGCCAGCAGCCAAGAAGGTTGGGGGCAGAGCTCCTACGAGCAGTACTTC.

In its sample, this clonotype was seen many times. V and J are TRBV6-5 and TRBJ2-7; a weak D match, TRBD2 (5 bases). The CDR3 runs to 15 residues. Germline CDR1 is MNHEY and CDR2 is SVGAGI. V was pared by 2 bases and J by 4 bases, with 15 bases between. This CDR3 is CASSYGASSQYEQYF. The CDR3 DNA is TGTGCCAGCAGTTACGGCGCTAGCAGTCAATACGAGCAGTACTTC.

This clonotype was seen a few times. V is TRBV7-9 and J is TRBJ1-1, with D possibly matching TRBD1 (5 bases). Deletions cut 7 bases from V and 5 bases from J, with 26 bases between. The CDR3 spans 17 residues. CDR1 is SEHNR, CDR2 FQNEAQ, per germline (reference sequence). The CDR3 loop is CASNPETPGKELTEAFF. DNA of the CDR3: TGTGCCAGCAACCCCGAGACGCCAGGGAAGGAGTTGACTGAAGCTTTCTTT.

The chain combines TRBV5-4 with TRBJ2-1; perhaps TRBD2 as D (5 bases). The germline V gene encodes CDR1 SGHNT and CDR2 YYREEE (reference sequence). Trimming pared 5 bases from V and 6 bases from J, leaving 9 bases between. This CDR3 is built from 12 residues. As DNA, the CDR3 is TGTGCCAGCAGACGAGGGTCCAATGAGCAGTTCTTC. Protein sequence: CASRRGSNEQFF.

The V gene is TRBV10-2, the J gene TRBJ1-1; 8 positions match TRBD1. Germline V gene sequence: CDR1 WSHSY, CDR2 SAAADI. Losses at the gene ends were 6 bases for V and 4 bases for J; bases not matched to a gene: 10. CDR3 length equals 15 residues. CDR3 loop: CASSRGQGGSTEAFF. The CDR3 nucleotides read TGCGCCAGCAGCCGAGGACAGGGCGGGAGCACTGAAGCTTTCTTT.

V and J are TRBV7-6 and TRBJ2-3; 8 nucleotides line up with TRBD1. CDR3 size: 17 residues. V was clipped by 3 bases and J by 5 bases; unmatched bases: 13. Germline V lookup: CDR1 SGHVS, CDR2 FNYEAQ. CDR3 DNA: TGTGCCAGCAGCTTGTTGATTGGGACAGGTGAAATAGATACGCAGTATTTT. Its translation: CASSLLIGTGEIDTQYF.

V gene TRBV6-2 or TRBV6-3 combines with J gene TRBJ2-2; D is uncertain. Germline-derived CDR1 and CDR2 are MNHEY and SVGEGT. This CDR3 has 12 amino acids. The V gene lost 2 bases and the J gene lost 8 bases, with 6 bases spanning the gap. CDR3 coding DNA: TGTGCCAGCAGTTACCCCGCGGGGGAGCTGTTTTTT. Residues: CASSYPAGELFF.

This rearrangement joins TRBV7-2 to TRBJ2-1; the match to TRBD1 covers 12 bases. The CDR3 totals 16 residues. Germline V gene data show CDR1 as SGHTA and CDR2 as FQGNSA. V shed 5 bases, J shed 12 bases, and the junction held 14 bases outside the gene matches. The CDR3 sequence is CASSRDRGLNSRGQFF. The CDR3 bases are TGTGCCAGCAGCCGGGACAGGGGGCTTAATTCTAGGGGGCAGTTCTTC.